One and the same sample provided the 24 T cell receptor beta chains below, sequenced in a study of T cell clonotyping in hematopoietic cell transplantation. Specified time point: recipient sample about 28 days before transplant, after cytoreduction. TCRdb keeps only in-frame clones here, not all; method: immunoSEQ multiplex PCR. The table shows around 15,000 clones, with 93% occurring only once. Specimen: peripheral blood mononuclear cells, collected before stem cell transplant. These receptors were taken from a man between 18 and 29 years old with biphenotypic leukemia. Some clones in this sample may be carry-over from other donors' samples.

The V and J genes are TRBV13 and TRBJ2-7; tentatively, D is TRBD2 (7 bases). Trimming left V 0 bases short and J 3 bases short, with 15 bases between. This CDR3 has 16 residues. Germline CDR1 is PRHDT and CDR2 is FYEKMQ (reference sequence). CDR3 DNA sequence: TGTGCCAGCAGCTTAGGGGGGACAACGGGGGGCTACGAGCAGTACTTC. The encoded protein is CASSLGGTTGGYEQYF.

The rearrangement uses TRBV6-5 and TRBJ2-1; TRBD1 agrees at 10 bases. CDR1 is MNHEY and CDR2 is SVGAGI in the germline V gene. V gave up 7 bases and J gave up 7 bases; unmatched junction bases: 7. There are 14 residues in the CDR3. DNA of the CDR3: TGTGCCAGCACCCAGACAGGGGGCAGGAATGAGCAGTTCTTC. This translates into CASTQTGGRNEQFF.

The chain carries TRBV11-2 and TRBJ1-2; tentative D call: TRBD1 (5 bases). The CDR3 consists of 12 residues. Germline V gives CDR1 SGHAT, CDR2 FQNNGV. Trimming took 6 bases from V and 6 from J, leaving 11 bases between them. The CDR3 protein is CASSVGVDGYTF. CDR3 nucleotides: TGTGCCAGCAGTGTAGGGGTGGATGGCTACACCTTC.

This clone was counted only a few times. This rearrangement joins TRBV7-2 to TRBJ2-7, with TRBD1 matching 8 bases. The CDR3 consists of 14 residues. CDR1 is SGHTA and CDR2 is FQGNSA in the germline V gene. V gave up 5 bases and J gave up 5 bases; unmatched junction bases: 8. The CDR3 region has the DNA TGTGCCAGCAGCGCCTCAGGGGGCTGGGACGAGCAGTACTTC. It codes for CASSASGGWDEQYF.

The chain joins TRBV29-1 to TRBJ1-1; D is uncertain. Trimming took 6 bases from V and 11 from J, leaving 13 bases between them. From germline, CDR1 is SQVTM and CDR2 ANQGSEA. This CDR3 has 10 residues. The CDR3 loop reads CSVRSWRAFF. In DNA, the CDR3 is TGCAGCGTCCGGTCGTGGCGGGCTTTCTTT.

The DNA for the CDR3 is TGTGCCAGCAGCACAGGCAATAGCAATCAGCCCCAGCATTTT. This codes for CASSTGNSNQPQHF. This rearrangement joins TRBV9 to TRBJ1-5, with D possibly being TRBD1 (5 bases). The V and J ends lost 4 bases and 0 bases respectively, with 8 bases between them. The CDR3 spans 14 residues. CDR1 and CDR2 from the germline V gene are SGDLS and YYNGEE.

The chain is built from TRBV25-1 and TRBJ2-1, with 13 bases matching TRBD2. The CDR3 is 15 residues long. The J segment lost 9 bases and the V segment lost 5 bases, leaving 7 bases of the junction unmatched. From germline, CDR1 is MGHDK and CDR2 SYGVNS. The CDR3 sequence: CASSSTSGGDLEQFF. CDR3 in DNA: TGTGCCAGCAGTTCTACTAGCGGGGGGGATCTTGAGCAGTTCTTC.

The V call is TRBV6-6, the J call TRBJ1-2; no clear D gene. The CDR3 extends over 14 amino acids. V gave up 5 bases and J gave up 4 bases, with 14 bases separating them. Germline CDR1 reads MNHNY; CDR2 reads SVGAGI (reference sequence). DNA of the CDR3: TGTGCCAGCAGTCGAAGCCCGGATGTCTATGGCTACACCTTC. It specifies CASSRSPDVYGYTF.

The chain joins TRBV5-6 to TRBJ1-2; no firm D call. The CDR3 extends over 12 amino acids. The V gene's germline CDR1 is SGHDT and CDR2 YYEEEE. V was trimmed by 2 bases and J by 5 bases, leaving 7 bases between them. CDR3 residues: CASSFAVYGYTF. CDR3 DNA: TGTGCCAGCAGCTTCGCAGTGTATGGCTACACCTTC.

The V call is TRBV4-3, the J call TRBJ1-2, with D hard to call. V shed 0 bases and J shed 3 bases, with 11 bases lying between them. Germline values: CDR1 LGHNA, CDR2 YSLEER. The CDR3 is made up of 15 amino acids. The DNA for the CDR3 is TGCGCCAGCAGCCAAGAGGTCGAGGGCCACTATGGCTACACCTTC. It translates to CASSQEVEGHYGYTF.

The J gene is TRBJ1-2, the V gene TRBV9; a possible D gene is TRBD1 (5 bases). CDR1 and CDR2 (germline): SGDLS, YYNGEE. The CDR3 totals 13 residues. V was cut by 4 bases and J by 5 bases, with 12 bases left in between. The CDR3 sequence: CASSPQGSYGYTF. DNA of the CDR3: TGTGCCAGCAGCCCCCAGGGATCGTATGGCTACACCTTC.

The chain joins TRBV11-2 to TRBJ1-2; D is possibly TRBD1 (5 bases). Germline V gene sequence: CDR1 SGHAT, CDR2 FQNNGV. The CDR3 has 14 amino acids. V was clipped by 7 bases and J by 8 bases, with 20 bases between them. CDR3 protein: CASTIWAGGEGYTF. The DNA for the CDR3 is TGTGCCAGCACCATTTGGGCTGGGGGGGAAGGCTACACCTTC.

V is TRBV30 and J is TRBJ1-1; tentatively, D is TRBD1 (6 bases). CDR3 length equals 12 residues. Germline CDR1 is GTSNPN and CDR2 is SVGIG (reference sequence). Trimming pared 3 bases from V and 4 bases from J, leaving 9 bases between. This chain's CDR3 is CAWRTGSTEAFF. The CDR3 DNA is TGTGCCTGGAGAACAGGGTCCACTGAAGCTTTCTTT.

This chain links TRBV9 with TRBJ1-1; no definite D call. Germline V CDR1 and CDR2: SGDLS, YYNGEE. The V end was cut by 0 bases, the J end by 1 base, with 4 bases between. The CDR3 spans 13 residues. For the CDR3, the DNA is TGTGCCAGCAGCGTAGAAGGGAACACTGAAGCTTTCTTT. Protein product: CASSVEGNTEAFF.

This clone was detected only a few times. This chain uses TRBV25-1 with TRBJ2-7; the D is unclear. The CDR3 is 14 residues long. The V end lost 5 bases, the J end lost 2 bases, and 13 bases lay between the germline ends. Germline V gene lookup returns CDR1 MGHDK and CDR2 SYGVNS. The CDR3 reads CASSWRDGAYEQYF. DNA for the CDR3: TGTGCCAGCAGTTGGCGAGACGGTGCCTACGAGCAGTACTTC.

The chain is built from TRBV2 and TRBJ1-1; 12 bases are shared with TRBD1. J was trimmed by 7 bases and V by 7 bases; bases with no gene match: 10. CDR1 is SNHLY and CDR2 is FYNNEI in the germline V gene. The CDR3 totals 15 residues. The CDR3 sequence is CASTSGGQGAGEAFF. CDR3 bases: TGTGCCAGCACCTCGGGGGGACAGGGGGCCGGTGAAGCTTTCTTT.

The chain has TRBV15 and TRBJ1-1; D is uncertain. The germline CDR1 and CDR2 sequences are LNHNV and YYDKDF (reference sequence). V was shortened by 0 bases and J by 3 bases, with 5 bases between the two germline ends. The CDR3 is made up of 13 amino acids. DNA for the CDR3: TGTGCCACCAGCAGAGAGTGGGACACTGAAGCTTTCTTT. Its translation: CATSREWDTEAFF. Combining the CDR3 with reference TRBV15 and TRBJ1-1 gives the whole variable domain DAMVIQNPRYQVTQFGKPVTLSCSQTLNHNVMYWYQQKSSQAPKLLFHYYDKDFNNEADTPDNFQSRRPNTSFCFLDIRSPGLGDTAMYLCATSREWDTEAFFGQGTRLTVV.

The J gene is TRBJ2-7, the V gene TRBV18, with a weak D call TRBD1 (6 bases). V shed 5 bases and J shed 1 base, with 15 bases lying between them. CDR1 KGHSH and CDR2 LQKENI come from the germline V gene. This CDR3 is built from 15 residues. CDR3 amino acids: CASSAQGVVSYEQYF. The CDR3 DNA reads TGTGCCAGCTCAGCACAGGGAGTCGTATCCTACGAGCAGTACTTC. The whole variable domain, filled in from reference TRBV18 and TRBJ2-7, reads NAGVMQNPRHLVRRRGQEARLRCSPMKGHSHVYWYRQLPEEGLKFMVYLQKENIIDESGMPKERFSAEFPKEGPSILRIQQVVRGDSAAYFCASSAQGVVSYEQYFGPGTRLTVT.

The V gene is TRBV10-3, the J gene TRBJ2-7; 8 bases line up with TRBD1. The CDR3 spans 14 residues. Germline-derived CDR1 and CDR2 are ENHRY and SYGVKD. The J segment lost 3 bases and the V segment lost 0 bases, leaving 1 base of the junction unmatched. The CDR3 loop reads CAISESGQGYEQYF. The CDR3 coding sequence is TGTGCCATCAGTGAGTCCGGACAGGGCTACGAGCAGTACTTC.

CDR3 sequence reads: CASSDVENTEAFF. CDR3 coding DNA: TGTGCCAGCAGTGACGTCGAGAACACTGAAGCTTTCTTT. The chain links TRBV6-4 to TRBJ1-1; D is unresolved. CDR3 length: 13 residues. V was pared by 2 bases and J by 1 base, with 5 bases between. Germline V gives CDR1 MRHNA, CDR2 SNTAGT.

CDR3 DNA: TGTGCCTGGGTGAAATCGGGGGCCTACGAGCAGTACTTC. It encodes CAWVKSGAYEQYF. The chain carries TRBV30 and TRBJ2-7; possible D gene TRBD2, 6 bases. The V gene lost 5 bases and the J gene lost 2 bases, with 13 bases spanning the gap. This CDR3 has 13 residues. CDR1 is GTSNPN, CDR2 SVGIG, per germline (reference sequence).

The gene calls are TRBV9 and TRBJ1-2, with 9 bases fitting TRBD1. There are 15 residues in the CDR3. The junction had 9 bases not matched to a gene; V was cut back by 4 bases and J by 5 bases. Germline V gene sequence: CDR1 SGDLS, CDR2 YYNGEE. CDR3 region: CASSPRDRASYGYTF. CDR3 bases: TGTGCCAGCAGCCCTCGGGACAGGGCGTCATATGGCTACACCTTC.

The chain carries TRBV10-1 and TRBJ1-1; no reliable D call. V was shortened by 3 bases and J by 0 bases, with 5 bases between the two germline ends. Germline V gene lookup returns CDR1 WNHNN and CDR2 SYGVQD (reference sequence). The CDR3 runs to 13 residues. The chain's CDR3 is CASSDSMNTEAFF. The CDR3 DNA reads as TGCGCCAGCAGTGATTCCATGAACACTGAAGCTTTCTTT.

The chain combines TRBV9 with TRBJ2-4, with 8 nucleotides matching TRBD2. Per the germline V gene, CDR1 is SGDLS and CDR2 is YYNGEE. The CDR3 has 15 residues. J was trimmed by 5 bases and V by 2 bases; bases with no gene match: 6. This CDR3 reads CASSVAGGFENIQYF. In nucleotides, the CDR3 is TGTGCCAGCAGCGTCGCGGGGGGTTTCGAAAACATTCAGTACTTC. Full variable domain (remainder filled in from reference TRBV9 and TRBJ2-4): DSGVTQTPKHLITATGQRVTLRCSPRSGDLSVYWYQQSLDQGLQFLIQYYNGEERAKGNILERFSAQQFPDLHSELNLSSLELGDSALYFCASSVAGGFENIQYFGAGTRLSVL.